This passage covers 29 T cell receptor beta chains from one sample sequenced in a study of shared clonotypes between healthy human individuals. Repertoires were generated with immunoSEQ multiplex PCR, while TCRdb's copy carries only in-frame clones and drops some. In the table there are under 1,100,000 clones, about 77% of which are singletons. The sample taken for sequencing was memory CD4+ T cells sorted from blood. Indicated subset: CD45RA-negative fraction. The receptors were gathered from a man between 18 and 35 years old in good health.

This chain joins TRBV27 and TRBJ1-2; 7 nucleotides match TRBD1. Germline values: CDR1 MNHEY, CDR2 SMNVEV (reference sequence). The CDR3 is 14 residues long. V was pared by 6 bases and J by 4 bases, with 8 bases of the junction left unmatched. The CDR3 DNA sequence: TGTGCCAGCAGCAGAACCCAGGGGGGCTATGGCTACACCTTC. Translation: CASSRTQGGYGYTF.

The rearrangement uses TRBV19 and TRBJ2-3; tentatively, D is TRBD1 (6 bases). Trimming cost V 7 bases and J 2 bases, with 13 bases left between them. Germline CDR1 reads LNHDA; CDR2 reads SQIVND (reference sequence). This CDR3 has 14 residues. CDR3 sequence (DNA): TGTGCCAGTAATTGGGGGCAGGACACAGATACGCAGTATTTT. The encoded protein is CASNWGQDTDTQYF.

V and J are TRBV7-9 and TRBJ2-7, with D uncertain. Germline assignment: CDR1 SEHNR and CDR2 FQNEAQ (reference sequence). With 5 bases removed from V and 2 bases from J, the gap between germline ends came to 7 bases. The CDR3 sequence is 12 residues long. The CDR3 DNA sequence: TGTGCCAGCAGCATAACCCCCTACGAGCAGTACTTC. It codes for CASSITPYEQYF.

V is TRBV5-6 and J is TRBJ2-1, with TRBD2 matching 10 bases. CDR3 length: 14 residues. Germline assignment: CDR1 SGHDT and CDR2 YYEEEE. V was clipped by 1 base and J by 8 bases; unmatched bases: 3. The CDR3 is CASSLTSGIYEQFF. The CDR3, as DNA: TGTGCCAGCAGCTTGACTAGCGGGATCTATGAGCAGTTCTTC. The complete variable domain, with remaining parts taken from reference TRBV5-6 and TRBJ2-1, reads DAGVTQSPTHLIKTRGQQVTLRCSPKSGHDTVSWYQQALGQGPQFIFQYYEEEERQRGNFPDRFSGHQFPNYSSELNVNALLLGDSALYLCASSLTSGIYEQFFGPGTRLTVL.

In regard to this clone: Additional DNA sequences in this sample encode the identical CDR3. The chain is built from TRBV7-2 and TRBJ1-2, with D tentatively TRBD1 (5 bases). This CDR3 comprises 13 residues. V was cut by 2 bases and J by 4 bases, with 8 bases left in between. CDR1 SGHTA and CDR2 FQGNSA come from the germline V gene. The CDR3 loop reads CASSLSGGYGYTF. CDR3 bases: TGTGCCAGCAGCTTATCGGGGGGCTATGGCTACACCTTC.

The V gene is TRBV7-3, the J gene TRBJ1-6; tentatively, D is TRBD1 (6 bases). The CDR3 has 14 residues. Trimming shortened V by 6 bases and J by 9 bases, and 15 bases separated the two germline ends. Germline V gene data show CDR1 as SGHTA and CDR2 as FQGTGA. The chain's CDR3 is CASSFGGASSPLHF. In nucleotides, the CDR3 is TGTGCCAGCAGTTTTGGGGGGGCGAGTTCACCCCTCCACTTT.

This clone appeared a few times. The V gene is TRBV6-5, the J gene TRBJ2-1; TRBD2 agrees at 9 bases. The CDR3 covers 16 residues. V gave up 2 bases and J gave up 4 bases; unmatched junction bases: 6. Germline loops: CDR1 MNHEY, CDR2 SVGAGI. CDR3 nucleotides: TGTGCCAGCAGTTACCTGAGCGGGGGGTCTTACAATGAGCAGTTCTTC. It encodes CASSYLSGGSYNEQFF.

The V and J genes are TRBV7-9 and TRBJ2-7; TRBD2 matches 13 bases. In germline, CDR1 is SEHNR, CDR2 FQNEAQ (reference sequence). Trimming at V came to 4 bases and at J to 4 bases, leaving 1 base not matched to a gene. The CDR3 consists of 14 residues. The CDR3 loop is CASSSTSGRYEQYF. CDR3 DNA sequence: TGTGCCAGCAGCTCGACTAGCGGGAGGTACGAGCAGTACTTC.

The rearrangement links TRBV21-1 to TRBJ1-1. TRBV21-1 is labeled a pseudogene. The CDR3 has 14 amino acids. The DNA of the CDR3 is TGTGCCAGCATCCCCAAGGGCCCGAACACTGAAGCTTTCTTT. Amino acids: CASIPKGPNTEAFF.

The rearrangement links TRBV12-5 to TRBJ1-2; 10 nucleotides agree with TRBD1. CDR1 is LGHNT and CDR2 is FRNRAP in the germline V gene. This CDR3 contains 16 residues. With V trimmed by 1 base and J by 8 bases, 10 bases remained unmatched. CDR3 sequence: CASGLAPTGGADGYTF. The CDR3 DNA is TGTGCTAGTGGTTTGGCCCCGACAGGGGGCGCGGACGGCTACACCTTC.

This chain connects TRBV5-4 to TRBJ2-7; the D gene is possibly TRBD1 (6 bases). Looked up from germline, CDR1 is SGHNT and CDR2 is YYREEE (reference sequence). The germline V and J ends were trimmed by 2 bases and 2 bases, with 14 bases remaining between them. The CDR3 extends over 15 amino acids. The CDR3 region is CASSLGGPLPYEQYF. For the CDR3, the DNA is TGTGCCAGCAGCTTAGGGGGACCTCTACCCTACGAGCAGTACTTC.

V and J are TRBV2 and TRBJ1-5; D is possibly TRBD1 (5 bases). Germline-derived CDR1 and CDR2 are SNHLY and FYNNEI. This CDR3 spans 16 amino acids. V lost 2 bases to trimming and J lost 0 bases, with 11 bases between them. CDR3 coding DNA: TGTGCCAGCAGTGAATGGGACGGACCTAGCAATCAGCCCCAGCATTTT. It yields the protein CASSEWDGPSNQPQHF.

The chain joins TRBV5-6 to TRBJ2-7; tentative D call: TRBD2 (6 bases). V lost 4 bases, J lost 6 bases, and 11 bases lay in between. CDR1 and CDR2 (germline): SGHDT, YYEEEE. The CDR3 covers 12 residues. The CDR3 here is CASSRAGTEQYF. In DNA form, the CDR3 reads TGTGCCAGCAGCAGGGCGGGAACCGAGCAGTACTTC.

This chain joins TRBV4-1 and TRBJ1-4; TRBD1 matches 10 bases. Trimming took 5 bases from V and 8 from J; bases not matched to a gene: 17. This CDR3 has 18 residues. Germline V gene lookup returns CDR1 MGHRA and CDR2 YSYEKL. The CDR3 DNA is TGCGCCAGCAGCAAAACGACAGGGGGCGGTCAGGTTTTGGAAAAACTGTTTTTT. Encoded protein: CASSKTTGGGQVLEKLFF.

The rearrangement links TRBV10-3 to TRBJ1-3, with D perhaps TRBD1 (6 bases). Trimming took 11 bases from V and 0 from J, leaving 14 bases between them. The CDR3 length is 14 residues. The germline V gene has CDR1 ENHRY and CDR2 SYGVKD. CDR3 loop: CASRGELSGNTIYF. As DNA, the CDR3 is TGTGCCTCCAGGGGAGAACTCTCTGGAAACACCATATATTTT.

The genes are TRBV5-1 and TRBJ1-6, with TRBD1 matching 7 bases. The CDR3 totals 15 residues. Germline trimming cut 0 bases from V and 9 bases from J; bases unmatched to any gene: 6. Germline CDR1 reads SGHRS; CDR2 reads YFSETQ. CDR3 sequence: CASSLEGQLGSPLHF. In DNA, the CDR3 is TGCGCCAGCAGCTTGGAGGGACAGTTGGGTTCACCCCTCCACTTT. Using reference TRBV5-1 and TRBJ1-6 for the parts outside the CDR3, the full variable domain is KAGVTQTPRYLIKTRGQQVTLSCSPISGHRSVSWYQQTPGQGLQFLFEYFSETQRNKGNFPGRFSGRQFSNSRSEMNVSTLELGDSALYLCASSLEGQLGSPLHFGNGTRLTVT.

The chain joins TRBV5-4 to TRBJ2-2, with D perhaps matching TRBD2 (5 bases). CDR1 is SGHNT and CDR2 is YYREEE in the germline V gene (reference sequence). Between the trimmed V and J ends, which lost 1 base and 4 bases, there was a span of 8 bases. The CDR3 has 14 residues. The CDR3: CASSLIGSTGELFF. The CDR3 bases are TGTGCCAGCAGCTTGATAGGGAGCACCGGGGAGCTGTTTTTT.

The rearrangement links TRBV5-6 to TRBJ2-6, with D maybe TRBD2 (5 bases). This CDR3 is built from 18 residues. Germline-derived CDR1 and CDR2 are SGHDT and YYEEEE. Between the trimmed V and J ends, which lost 0 bases and 0 bases, there was a span of 13 bases. The CDR3 coding sequence is TGTGCCAGCAGCTTGGTCTTTCTTGAGGGCTCTGGGGCCAACGTCCTGACTTTC. This encodes CASSLVFLEGSGANVLTF.

CDR3 in DNA: TGTGCCAGCTCGCTGGGCGTGGTAGAGACCCAGTACTTC. Protein sequence: CASSLGVVETQYF. This chain joins TRBV18 and TRBJ2-5; D uncertain. V was cut by 6 bases and J by 4 bases, with 12 bases left in between. This CDR3 contains 13 residues. The germline gives CDR1 KGHSH, CDR2 LQKENI.

J is TRBJ2-3 and V is TRBV5-1; possible D gene TRBD2, 6 bases. The CDR3 loop spans 14 amino acids. V lost 4 bases and J 1 base, leaving 10 bases between the germline ends. Germline V lookup: CDR1 SGHRS, CDR2 YFSETQ. This chain's CDR3 is CASSPPGGTDTQYF. The CDR3 DNA reads as TGCGCCAGCAGCCCCCCGGGGGGCACAGATACGCAGTATTTT. The full variable domain, with the rest looked up from reference TRBV5-1 and TRBJ2-3, is KAGVTQTPRYLIKTRGQQVTLSCSPISGHRSVSWYQQTPGQGLQFLFEYFSETQRNKGNFPGRFSGRQFSNSRSEMNVSTLELGDSALYLCASSPPGGTDTQYFGPGTRLTVL.

The V call is TRBV7-2, the J call TRBJ2-1, with a tentative D call TRBD2 (5 bases). The CDR3 is 14 residues long. CDR1 and CDR2 (germline): SGHTA, FQGNSA. Between the trimmed V and J ends, which lost 0 bases and 6 bases, there was a span of 9 bases. The CDR3 region has the DNA TGTGCCAGCAGCTTAGCGATGACTATCAATGAGCAGTTCTTC. Encoded protein: CASSLAMTINEQFF. Drawing the rest from reference TRBV7-2 and TRBJ2-1, the complete variable domain is GAGVSQSPSNKVTEKGKDVELRCDPISGHTALYWYRQSLGQGLEFLIYFQGNSAPDKSGLPSDRFSAERTGGSVSTLTIQRTQQEDSAVYLCASSLAMTINEQFFGPGTRLTVL.

The V gene is TRBV10-3, the J gene TRBJ1-1; D unresolved. Trimming shortened V by 6 bases and J by 4 bases, and 12 bases separated the two germline ends. This CDR3 has 13 amino acids. CDR1 and CDR2 from the germline V gene are ENHRY and SYGVKD. CDR3 sequence: CAIRVTESTEAFF. The CDR3, as DNA: TGTGCCATCAGGGTAACAGAGTCCACTGAAGCTTTCTTT.

V is TRBV28 and J is TRBJ2-1; no firm D call. This CDR3 is 16 amino acids long. V lost 4 bases and J lost 6, with 19 bases in between. CDR1 is MDHEN, CDR2 SYDVKM, per germline. The DNA of the CDR3 is TGTGCCAGCAGTTCTCCAAGGGTAGCTGGAATCAATGAGCAGTTCTTC. Its translation: CASSSPRVAGINEQFF.

The chain carries TRBV14 and TRBJ2-2; D gene ambiguous. The germline gives CDR1 SGHDN, CDR2 FVKESK. Trimming took 1 base from V and 6 from J, leaving 6 bases between them. The CDR3 length is 13 residues. CDR3 sequence: CASSQVVAGELFF. CDR3 coding DNA: TGTGCCAGCAGCCAAGTAGTTGCCGGGGAGCTGTTTTTT.

This clone was counted only a few times. This chain joins TRBV7-9 and TRBJ1-1; D is unclear. The CDR3 totals 14 residues. V lost 5 bases to trimming and J lost 7 bases, with 17 bases between them. Per the germline V gene, CDR1 is SEHNR and CDR2 is FQNEAQ (reference sequence). The CDR3 protein is CASSPSMARGEAFF. The CDR3 bases are TGTGCCAGCAGCCCCTCCATGGCCCGGGGTGAAGCTTTCTTT. The full variable domain, with the rest looked up from reference TRBV7-9 and TRBJ1-1, is DTGVSQNPRHKITKRGQNVTFRCDPISEHNRLYWYRQTLGQGPEFLTYFQNEAQLEKSRLLSDRFSAERPKGSFSTLEIQRTEQGDSAMYLCASSPSMARGEAFFGQGTRLTVV.

The DNA of the CDR3 is TGCGCCAGCAGCCAAACCCCAATGGGGGATGGCTACACCTTC. This codes for CASSQTPMGDGYTF. The rearrangement joins TRBV4-1 to TRBJ1-2; maybe TRBD1 (5 bases). The CDR3 extends over 14 amino acids. V was pared by 2 bases and J by 6 bases, with 13 bases between. Germline V lookup: CDR1 MGHRA, CDR2 YSYEKL.

This chain uses TRBV7-9 with TRBJ1-3, with 8 bases that match TRBD1. After removal of 5 bases from V and 3 bases from J, the junction contained 12 bases not matched to a gene. This CDR3 contains 17 residues. Germline CDR1 and CDR2: SEHNR and FQNEAQ (reference sequence). The CDR3 sequence: CASSPPGRTGHGNTIYF. CDR3 DNA: TGTGCCAGCAGCCCCCCCGGGAGGACAGGGCATGGAAACACCATATATTTT.

The chain carries TRBV30 and TRBJ2-7, with D perhaps TRBD2 (6 bases). The germline V gene encodes CDR1 GTSNPN and CDR2 SVGIG (reference sequence). The V end was cut by 0 bases, the J end by 0 bases, with 15 bases between. CDR3 length: 16 residues. The CDR3 DNA reads as TGTGCCTGGAGTGTTGGCGGGACCTCCATCTCCTACGAGCAGTACTTC. Its protein is CAWSVGGTSISYEQYF.

The chain links TRBV6-5 to TRBJ1-5; D perhaps matches TRBD1 (6 bases). Germline assignment: CDR1 MNHEY and CDR2 SVGAGI. The CDR3 runs 14 residues. V lost 6 bases and J 6 bases, leaving 15 bases between the germline ends. CDR3 bases: TGTGCCAGCAGGGGGGACAAGAGGGGTCAGCCCCAGCATTTT. Its translation: CASRGDKRGQPQHF.